This TCR beta chain was sequenced in a study of blood T cells in healthy people across ages. Trimming removed 2 bases at V and 5 bases at J, with 15 bases between. The CDR3 spans 15 residues. Per germline, CDR1 LGHNT and CDR2 FRNRAP. PCR was performed a second time for about 6 to 12 cycles using a sample-barcoded 5' primer and a J-beta primer mix. TCRdb ran MiXCR on the 5' RACE reads and lists one entry per CDR3 protein. The sample yields approximately 800,000 distinct CDR3 sequences, roughly 25% seen once. These same data were also listed under a study on T cells of mothers and their children.

This rearrangement joins TRBV12-5 to TRBJ1-2; D not certain. What was sequenced was blood. This receptor was obtained from a boy under 18 in good health. CDR3 region: CASGLPLREGYGYTF. CDR3 coding DNA: TGTGCTAGTGGTTTGCCCCTGCGGGAGGGTTATGGCTACACCTTC.